This T cell receptor beta chain was sequenced during a study of blood T cell repertoires in COVID-19. Study details: The study drew acute and convalescent COVID-19 samples from the United States, Italy and Spain.

The junction had 12 bases not matched to a gene; V was cut back by 7 bases and J by 4 bases. The CDR3 totals 17 residues. CDR1 and CDR2 (germline): ENHRY, SYGVKD. How the authors handled the data: Quantification of nucleated cells was approximated via reference gene primer amplification. The data were produced by immunoSEQ multiplex PCR, yet TCRdb's version contains in-frame clones alone and is incomplete. The V and J calls and clone size were taken over from that table, and D and trimming were inferred from the DNA. The data show 100,000 or so clones, around nine tenths seen once. Material for sequencing was peripheral blood. The source is a man over 45 with active or convalescent COVID-19. The chain combines TRBV10-3 with TRBJ2-2; 10 bases agree with TRBD1. Written as DNA, the CDR3 is TGTGCCATCACCCCTCTAAGGACAGGGGGTAGCACCGGGGAGCTGTTTTTT. Protein product: CAITPLRTGGSTGELFF.